What follows are 9 T cell receptor beta chains derived from one specimen sequenced in a study of blood T cells in healthy people across ages (dated by TCRdb to the mid-2010s). Libraries were built with 5' RACE. The instrument was an Illumina HiSeq 2500. The second PCR ran for roughly 7 to 11 cycles and used a J-beta primer mix along with a sample-barcoded 5' primer. TCRdb's own reprocessing of the public reads used fastp at Q25 and MiXCR and kept productive beta chains. Every CDR3 protein is listed once, alongside the most common genes and DNA of its rows. Counted in this sample were approximately 900,000 distinct CDR3 sequences; approximately 32% of them appeared once. The ten largest clonotypes hold roughly a tenth of the sample. These data are also associated with another study on T cells of mothers and their children.

Input material: blood. The source of these receptors is a woman in her forties in good health.

This clonotype was detected only a few times. This chain connects TRBV5-1 to TRBJ2-1; 7 positions agree with TRBD2. Germline lookup yields CDR1 SGHRS and CDR2 YFSETQ. J was trimmed by 9 bases and V by 1 base; bases with no gene match: 7. CDR3 length: 14 residues. Here the CDR3 DNA reads TGCGCCAGCAGCTTGCGCGGGAGCCTCAGTGAGCAGTTCTTC. It yields the protein CASSLRGSLSEQFF.

The chain has TRBV5-1 and TRBJ2-1; 7 nucleotides agree with TRBD2. This CDR3 is 14 amino acids long. Trimming at V came to 0 bases and at J to 8 bases, leaving 5 bases not matched to a gene. Germline V gene lookup returns CDR1 SGHRS and CDR2 YFSETQ. CDR3 nucleotide sequence: TGCGCCAGCAGCTTGGTGTCGGGGGGATATGAGCAGTTCTTC. Protein sequence: CASSLVSGGYEQFF.

There are a few counts of this clonotype. The chain has TRBV5-1 and TRBJ2-5, with 8 nucleotides matching TRBD2. The V gene's germline CDR1 is SGHRS and CDR2 YFSETQ. The CDR3 spans 15 residues. Trimming took 4 bases from V and 0 from J; bases not matched to a gene: 5. CDR3 coding DNA: TGCGCCAGCAGCGACGGGGGGGCCGACCAAGAGACCCAGTACTTC. It codes for CASSDGGADQETQYF.

The genes are TRBV7-2 and TRBJ2-7; TRBD2 agrees at 10 bases. Near its end, the DNA agrees better with TRBJ2-5, so the J call may be wrong. The germline V gene encodes CDR1 SGHTA and CDR2 FQGNSA. The CDR3 extends over 15 amino acids. CDR3 DNA: TGTGCCAGCAGCTTGCAGCGGGGGGGCCGCGAGACCCAGTACTTC. Translated, it gives CASSLQRGGRETQYF.

This CDR3 reads CASSLPNSGEQYF. The CDR3 DNA reads TGTGCCAGCAGTTTACCTAATTCGGGGGAGCAGTACTTC. V is TRBV27 and J is TRBJ2-5; D might be TRBD2 (6 bases). Germline CDR1 MNHEY, CDR2 SMNVEV (reference sequence). This CDR3 has 13 amino acids. V lost 2 bases and J 11 bases, leaving 15 bases between the germline ends.

This chain links TRBV5-6 with TRBJ2-4; the match to TRBD1 covers 9 bases. The closer fit of TRBJ2-7 to the DNA end suggests the J call may be wrong. The germline V gene has CDR1 SGHDT and CDR2 YYEEEE. The CDR3 has 16 residues. The CDR3 reads CASSYTGGIGSYEQYF. The CDR3 DNA sequence: TGTGCCAGCAGCTACACAGGGGGCATAGGATCCTACGAGCAGTACTTC.

CDR3 amino acids: CASSYSPGLAGGSMETQYF. CDR3 nucleotides: TGTGCCAGCAGTTACTCCCCGGGACTAGCGGGGGGGTCAATGGAGACCCAGTACTTC. This chain uses TRBV6-2 or TRBV6-3 with TRBJ2-5, with 16 bases aligning to TRBD2. V was pared by 0 bases and J by 5 bases, with 9 bases of the junction left unmatched. The V gene's germline CDR1 is MNHEY and CDR2 SVGEGT. This CDR3 is 19 amino acids long.

This clonotype was recorded at least ten times. The gene calls are TRBV4-1 and TRBJ2-6; D unresolved. Deletions cut 1 base from V and 0 bases from J, with 7 bases between. Germline assignment: CDR1 MGHRA and CDR2 YSYEKL. The CDR3 is 16 amino acids. CDR3 bases: TGCGCCAGCAGCCAAGGCCGGTACTCTGGGGCCAACGTCCTGACTTTC. It translates to CASSQGRYSGANVLTF.

The chain couples TRBV20-1 to TRBJ2-7; TRBD1 matches 9 bases. CDR1 is DFQATT and CDR2 is SNEGSKA in the germline V gene (reference sequence). The J segment lost 0 bases and the V segment lost 5 bases, leaving 11 bases of the junction unmatched. The CDR3 is made up of 16 amino acids. The CDR3 DNA follows: TGCAGTGCTTCCGGGACAGGGCTCCCTAGCTCCTACGAGCAGTACTTC. This codes for CSASGTGLPSSYEQYF.